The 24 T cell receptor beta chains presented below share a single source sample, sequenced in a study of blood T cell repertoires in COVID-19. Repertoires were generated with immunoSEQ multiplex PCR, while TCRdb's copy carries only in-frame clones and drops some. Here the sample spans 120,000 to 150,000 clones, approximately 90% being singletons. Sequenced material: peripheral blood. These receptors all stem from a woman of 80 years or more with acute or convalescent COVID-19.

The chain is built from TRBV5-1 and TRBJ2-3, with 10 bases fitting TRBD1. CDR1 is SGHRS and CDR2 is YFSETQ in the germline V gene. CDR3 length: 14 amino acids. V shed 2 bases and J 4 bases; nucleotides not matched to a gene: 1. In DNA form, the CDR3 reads TGCGCCAGCAGCTTCGGGACAGGGGCAGATACGCAGTATTTT. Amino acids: CASSFGTGADTQYF.

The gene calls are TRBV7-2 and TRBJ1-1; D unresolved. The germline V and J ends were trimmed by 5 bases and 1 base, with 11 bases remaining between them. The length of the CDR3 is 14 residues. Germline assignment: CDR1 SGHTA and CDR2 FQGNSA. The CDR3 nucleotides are TGTGCCAGCAGCCCTTTTCGGGGGAACACTGAAGCTTTCTTT. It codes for CASSPFRGNTEAFF.

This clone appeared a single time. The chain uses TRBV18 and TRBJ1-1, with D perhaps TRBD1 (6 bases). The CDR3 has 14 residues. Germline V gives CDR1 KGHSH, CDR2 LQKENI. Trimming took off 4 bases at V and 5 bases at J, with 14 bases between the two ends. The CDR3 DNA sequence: TGTGCCAGCTCACAACGACAGGTTGTGACTGAAGCTTTCTTT. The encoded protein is CASSQRQVVTEAFF.

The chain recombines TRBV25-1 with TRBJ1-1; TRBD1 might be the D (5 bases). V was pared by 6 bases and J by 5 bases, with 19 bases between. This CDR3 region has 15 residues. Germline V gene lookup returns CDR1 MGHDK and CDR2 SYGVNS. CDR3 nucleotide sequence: TGTGCCAGCAGCGAAGGAGGGGCCCTAAGGACTGAAGCTTTCTTT. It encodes CASSEGGALRTEAFF.

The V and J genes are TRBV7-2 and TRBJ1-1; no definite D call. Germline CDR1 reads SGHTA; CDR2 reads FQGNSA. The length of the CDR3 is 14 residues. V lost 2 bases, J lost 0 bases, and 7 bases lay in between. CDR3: CASSLTLMNTEAFF. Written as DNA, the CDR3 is TGTGCCAGCAGCTTAACTCTAATGAACACTGAAGCTTTCTTT.

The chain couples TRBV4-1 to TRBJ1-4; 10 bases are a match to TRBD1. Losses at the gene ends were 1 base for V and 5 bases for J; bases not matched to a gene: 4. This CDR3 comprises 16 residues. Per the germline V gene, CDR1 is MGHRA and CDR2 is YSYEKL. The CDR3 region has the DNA TGCGCCAGCAGCCAAGGGAGGGACAGGGGAAATGAAAAACTGTTTTTT. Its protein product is CASSQGRDRGNEKLFF.

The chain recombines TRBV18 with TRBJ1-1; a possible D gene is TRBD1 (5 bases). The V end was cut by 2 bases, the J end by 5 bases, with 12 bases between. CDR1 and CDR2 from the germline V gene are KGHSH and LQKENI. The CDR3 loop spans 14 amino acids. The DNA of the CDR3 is TGTGCCAGCTCACCATTAGGGGCAAGGACTGAAGCTTTCTTT. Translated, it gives CASSPLGARTEAFF.

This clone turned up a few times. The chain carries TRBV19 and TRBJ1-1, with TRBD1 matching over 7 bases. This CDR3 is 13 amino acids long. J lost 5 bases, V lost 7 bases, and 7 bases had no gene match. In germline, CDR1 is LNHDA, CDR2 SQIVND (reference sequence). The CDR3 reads CASNDRVGTEAFF. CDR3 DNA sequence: TGTGCCAGTAACGACAGGGTTGGAACTGAAGCTTTCTTT.

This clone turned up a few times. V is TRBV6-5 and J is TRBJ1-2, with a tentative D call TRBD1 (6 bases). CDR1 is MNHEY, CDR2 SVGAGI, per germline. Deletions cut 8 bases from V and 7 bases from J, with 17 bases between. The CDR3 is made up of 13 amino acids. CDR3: CASVQNSRGGYTF. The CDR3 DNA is TGTGCCAGCGTGCAGAACTCCAGGGGTGGCTACACCTTC.

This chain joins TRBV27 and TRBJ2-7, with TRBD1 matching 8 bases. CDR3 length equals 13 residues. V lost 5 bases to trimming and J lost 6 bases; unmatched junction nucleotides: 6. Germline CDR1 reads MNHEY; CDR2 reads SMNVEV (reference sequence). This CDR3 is CASSRTGQSEQYF. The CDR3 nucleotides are TGTGCCAGCAGTCGGACAGGGCAGAGCGAGCAGTACTTC.

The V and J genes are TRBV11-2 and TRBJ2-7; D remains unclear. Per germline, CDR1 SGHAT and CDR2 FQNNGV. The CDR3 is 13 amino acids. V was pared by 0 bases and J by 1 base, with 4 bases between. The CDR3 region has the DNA TGTGCCAGCAGCTTAGAACGGTCCTACGAGCAGTACTTC. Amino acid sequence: CASSLERSYEQYF.

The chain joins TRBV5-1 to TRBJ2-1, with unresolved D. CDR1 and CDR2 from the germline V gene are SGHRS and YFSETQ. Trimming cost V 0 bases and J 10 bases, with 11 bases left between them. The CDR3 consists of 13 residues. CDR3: CASSLAETWEQFF. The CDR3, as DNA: TGCGCCAGCAGCTTGGCAGAAACGTGGGAGCAGTTCTTC.

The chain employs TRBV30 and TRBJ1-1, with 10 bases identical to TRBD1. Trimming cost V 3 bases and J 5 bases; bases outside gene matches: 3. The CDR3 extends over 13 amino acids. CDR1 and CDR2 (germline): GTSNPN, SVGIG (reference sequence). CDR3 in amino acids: CAWRGQGVTEAFF. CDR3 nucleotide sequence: TGTGCCTGGAGAGGACAGGGGGTGACTGAAGCTTTCTTT. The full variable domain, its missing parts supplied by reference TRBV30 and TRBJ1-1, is SQTIHQWPATLVQPVGSPLSLECTVEGTSNPNLYWYRQAAGRGLQLLFYSVGIGQISSEVPQNLSASRPQDRQFILSSKKLLLSDSGFYLCAWRGQGVTEAFFGQGTRLTVV.

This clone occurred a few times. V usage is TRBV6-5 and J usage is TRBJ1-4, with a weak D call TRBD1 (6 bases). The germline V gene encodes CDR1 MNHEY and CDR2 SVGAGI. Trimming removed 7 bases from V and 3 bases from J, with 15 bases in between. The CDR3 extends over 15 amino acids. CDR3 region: CASNVRGAPNEKLFF. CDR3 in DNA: TGTGCCAGCAACGTCAGGGGAGCACCTAATGAAAAACTGTTTTTT.

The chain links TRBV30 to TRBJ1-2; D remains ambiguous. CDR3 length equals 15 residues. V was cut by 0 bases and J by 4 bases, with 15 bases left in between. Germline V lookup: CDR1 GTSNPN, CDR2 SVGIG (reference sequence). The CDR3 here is CAWSVPGAGSYGYTF. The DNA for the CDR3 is TGTGCCTGGAGTGTACCGGGAGCTGGGAGCTATGGCTACACCTTC.

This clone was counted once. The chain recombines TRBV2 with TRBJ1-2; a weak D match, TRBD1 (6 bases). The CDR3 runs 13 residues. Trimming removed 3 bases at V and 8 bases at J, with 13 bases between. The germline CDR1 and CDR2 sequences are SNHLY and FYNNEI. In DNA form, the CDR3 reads TGTGCCAGCAGTGATGCGGGGGCCGGAGGCTACACCTTC. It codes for CASSDAGAGGYTF.

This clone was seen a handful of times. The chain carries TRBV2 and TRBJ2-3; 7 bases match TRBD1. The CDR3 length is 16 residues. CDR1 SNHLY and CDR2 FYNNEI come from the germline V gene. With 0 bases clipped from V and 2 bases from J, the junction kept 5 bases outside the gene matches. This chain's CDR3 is CASSEAGQVNTDTQYF. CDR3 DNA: TGTGCCAGCAGTGAAGCCGGACAGGTTAACACAGATACGCAGTATTTT.

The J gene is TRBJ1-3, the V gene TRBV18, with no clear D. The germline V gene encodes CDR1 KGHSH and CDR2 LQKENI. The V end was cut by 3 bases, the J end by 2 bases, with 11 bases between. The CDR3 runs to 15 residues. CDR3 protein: CASSPAGFAGNTIYF. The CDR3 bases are TGTGCCAGCTCACCTGCCGGGTTTGCTGGAAACACCATATATTTT.

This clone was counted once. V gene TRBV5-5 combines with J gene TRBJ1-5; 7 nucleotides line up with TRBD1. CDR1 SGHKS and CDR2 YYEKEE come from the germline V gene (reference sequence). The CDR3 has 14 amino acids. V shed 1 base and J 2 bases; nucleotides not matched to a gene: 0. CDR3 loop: CASSLTGGNQPQHF. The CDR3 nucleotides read TGTGCCAGCAGCTTGACAGGGGGCAATCAGCCCCAGCATTTT.

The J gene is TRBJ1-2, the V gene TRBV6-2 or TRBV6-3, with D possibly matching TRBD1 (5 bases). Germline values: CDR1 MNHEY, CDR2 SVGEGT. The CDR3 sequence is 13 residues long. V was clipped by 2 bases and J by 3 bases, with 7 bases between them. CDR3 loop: CASSYGADYGYTF. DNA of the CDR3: TGTGCCAGCAGTTACGGGGCGGACTATGGCTACACCTTC.

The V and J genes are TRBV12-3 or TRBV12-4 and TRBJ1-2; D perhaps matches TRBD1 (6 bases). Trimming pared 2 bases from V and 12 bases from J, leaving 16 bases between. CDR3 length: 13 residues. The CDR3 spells CASSLSAGVRDTF. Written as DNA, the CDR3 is TGTGCCAGCAGTTTAAGTGCAGGGGTGAGGGACACCTTC.

Here the CDR3 DNA reads TGTGCCAGCAGCCGACAGGGTACTGGAAACACCATATATTTT. This codes for CASSRQGTGNTIYF. The V gene is TRBV9, the J gene TRBJ1-3; 7 bases are a match to TRBD1. Germline CDR1 reads SGDLS; CDR2 reads YYNGEE. The CDR3 is 14 residues long. The V and J ends lost 4 bases and 2 bases, in that order; junction bases with no gene match: 3. Combining the CDR3 with reference TRBV9 and TRBJ1-3 gives the whole variable domain DSGVTQTPKHLITATGQRVTLRCSPRSGDLSVYWYQQSLDQGLQFLIQYYNGEERAKGNILERFSAQQFPDLHSELNLSSLELGDSALYFCASSRQGTGNTIYFGEGSWLTVV.

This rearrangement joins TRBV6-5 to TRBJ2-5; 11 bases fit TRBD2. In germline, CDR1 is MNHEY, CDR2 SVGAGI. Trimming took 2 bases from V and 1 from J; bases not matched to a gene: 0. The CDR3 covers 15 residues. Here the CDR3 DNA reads TGTGCCAGCAGTTACACTAGCGGGGGCCAAGAGACCCAGTACTTC. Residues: CASSYTSGGQETQYF.

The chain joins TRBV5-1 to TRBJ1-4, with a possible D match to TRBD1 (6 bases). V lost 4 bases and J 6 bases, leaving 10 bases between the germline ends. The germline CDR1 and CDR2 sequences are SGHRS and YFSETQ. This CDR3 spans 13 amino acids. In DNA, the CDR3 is TGCGCCAGCAGCGAGGACAGTTATGAAAAACTGTTTTTT. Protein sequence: CASSEDSYEKLFF.